These 31 T cell receptor beta chains were sequenced from one sample in a study of OX40 agonist ivuxolimab in advanced cancers. TCRdb's table, derived via immunoSEQ multiplex PCR, lists solely in-frame clones and lacks some. Of tens of thousands of clones listed, around 88% are singletons. The sample here was CD4+ or CD8+ T cells sorted from blood, taken in a trial of the OX40 agonist ivuxolimab. These receptors originate from an adult with an advanced solid tumor such as melanoma, head and neck, liver or kidney cancer.

The CDR3 is CASSLNGQGLTGELFF. The CDR3, as DNA: TGTGCCAGCAGCTTAAATGGACAGGGCCTAACCGGGGAGCTGTTTTTT. This rearrangement joins TRBV7-3 to TRBJ2-2; 8 nucleotides line up with TRBD1. Germline CDR1 is SGHTA and CDR2 is FQGTGA. The CDR3 is made up of 16 amino acids. With 1 base clipped from V and 5 bases from J, the junction kept 6 bases outside the gene matches.

The V call is TRBV25-1, the J call TRBJ1-1; D is possibly TRBD1 (5 bases). The CDR3 runs 15 residues. Germline CDR1 is MGHDK and CDR2 is SYGVNS. Trimming left V 1 base short and J 3 bases short, with 12 bases between. CDR3 nucleotides: TGTGCCAGCAGTGAATCAAGGGGAGGTGACACTGAAGCTTTCTTT. Encoded protein: CASSESRGGDTEAFF.

The V gene is TRBV20-1, the J gene TRBJ2-3; D gene unclear. The CDR3 consists of 11 residues. Trimming took off 3 bases at V and 6 bases at J, with 7 bases between the two ends. CDR1 DFQATT and CDR2 SNEGSKA come from the germline V gene (reference sequence). Here the CDR3 DNA reads TGCAGTGCTAGCCAGCCGGATACGCAGTATTTT. Its protein product is CSASQPDTQYF.

This clone was picked up one time. This chain connects TRBV6-4 to TRBJ2-7; the D gene is possibly TRBD2 (7 bases). The CDR3 has 14 residues. Trimming shortened V by 9 bases and J by 0 bases, and 15 bases separated the two germline ends. Germline CDR1 MRHNA, CDR2 SNTAGT. The CDR3: CASLGGGNSYEQYF. In DNA, the CDR3 is TGTGCCAGTCTGGGGGGGGGCAACTCCTACGAGCAGTACTTC.

The rearrangement uses TRBV5-1 and TRBJ1-2; TRBD1 matches at 7 bases. CDR3 length: 14 amino acids. The V gene's germline CDR1 is SGHRS and CDR2 YFSETQ. Losses at the gene ends were 4 bases for V and 6 bases for J; bases not matched to a gene: 9. The CDR3 is CASSPGQLGDGYTF. The CDR3 DNA reads TGCGCCAGCAGCCCGGGACAGTTGGGCGATGGCTACACCTTC.

The chain employs TRBV7-2 and TRBJ1-5, with D perhaps TRBD1 (5 bases). Trimming removed 1 base from V and 7 bases from J, with 5 bases in between. The CDR3 has 12 amino acids. CDR1 and CDR2 (germline): SGHTA, FQGNSA. As DNA, the CDR3 is TGTGCCAGCAGCTTAGACAGGCAGCCCCAGCATTTT. It is translated as CASSLDRQPQHF. Variable domain in full (rest from reference TRBV7-2 and TRBJ1-5): GAGVSQSPSNKVTEKGKDVELRCDPISGHTALYWYRQSLGQGLEFLIYFQGNSAPDKSGLPSDRFSAERTGGSVSTLTIQRTQQEDSAVYLCASSLDRQPQHFGDGTRLSIL.

The chain uses TRBV11-2 and TRBJ2-3, with 7 bases identical to TRBD1. The CDR3 runs 15 residues. Looked up from germline, CDR1 is SGHAT and CDR2 is FQNNGV. V lost 2 bases and J lost 4; bases outside the gene matches: 6. CDR3 residues: CASSLRQGESDTQYF. The CDR3 DNA reads as TGTGCCAGCAGCTTACGCCAGGGGGAGTCAGATACGCAGTATTTT. Complete variable domain (other parts from reference TRBV11-2 and TRBJ2-3): EAGVAQSPRYKIIEKRQSVAFWCNPISGHATLYWYQQILGQGPKLLIQFQNNGVVDDSQLPKDRFSAERLKGVDSTLKIQPAKLEDSAVYLCASSLRQGESDTQYFGPGTRLTVL.

This sequence joins TRBV19 and TRBJ2-1; 13 bases fit TRBD2. J gave up 2 bases and V 10 bases, and 8 bases lay outside the gene matches. CDR3 length: 16 amino acids. Germline V gene sequence: CDR1 LNHDA, CDR2 SQIVND (reference sequence). This CDR3 is CATSEGLAGTYNEQFF. DNA for the CDR3: TGTGCCACCAGCGAGGGACTAGCGGGAACCTACAATGAGCAGTTCTTC.

V and J are TRBV5-5 and TRBJ1-2; 7 bases match TRBD1. The germline CDR1 and CDR2 sequences are SGHKS and YYEKEE (reference sequence). Trimming removed 4 bases from V and 1 base from J; junction bases left unmatched: 10. There are 16 residues in the CDR3. The chain's CDR3 is CASSQQTGLLNYGYTF. DNA of the CDR3: TGTGCCAGCAGCCAACAGACAGGGCTCCTTAACTATGGCTACACCTTC.

This chain joins TRBV4-2 and TRBJ2-7; 7 nucleotides align to TRBD2. The germline gives CDR1 LGHNA, CDR2 YNFKEQ. Trimming at V came to 1 base and at J to 4 bases, leaving 10 bases not matched to a gene. The CDR3 is made up of 16 amino acids. In nucleotides, the CDR3 is TGTGCCAGCAGCCAAGGCCGTGGGAGGGACGGTTACGAGCAGTACTTC. It encodes CASSQGRGRDGYEQYF.

The chain uses TRBV30 and TRBJ2-1, with D maybe TRBD2 (6 bases). The CDR3 is 14 residues long. The V end lost 7 bases, the J end lost 2 bases, and 15 bases lay between the germline ends. Per germline, CDR1 GTSNPN and CDR2 SVGIG (reference sequence). CDR3 residues: CAFRTGGTYNEQFF. The CDR3 DNA sequence: TGTGCCTTCCGAACCGGGGGAACCTACAATGAGCAGTTCTTC.

V usage is TRBV7-4 and J usage is TRBJ1-6; 11 nucleotides agree with TRBD1. The CDR3 is made up of 19 amino acids. Germline CDR1 is SGHVT and CDR2 is SQSDAQ. The V segment lost 6 bases and the J segment 0 bases; nucleotides outside the gene matches: 10. The CDR3 DNA is TGTGCCAGCAGATGGACAGGGGGCTTTAGGAGCTCCTATAATTCACCCCTCCACTTT. Translated, it gives CASRWTGGFRSSYNSPLHF.

This chain connects TRBV7-6 to TRBJ2-2; TRBD2 aligns across 10 bases. V trimming: 1 base; J trimming: 5 bases; junction bases outside the gene matches: 7. This CDR3 has 17 residues. The germline gives CDR1 SGHVS, CDR2 FNYEAQ. The CDR3 here is CASSLVSTSGITGELFF. The CDR3 DNA reads TGTGCCAGCAGCTTAGTTAGTACTAGCGGGATAACCGGGGAGCTGTTTTTT.

Only one count was recorded for this clone. V usage is TRBV10-1 and J usage is TRBJ2-3, with D possibly being TRBD1 (5 bases). From germline, CDR1 is WNHNN and CDR2 SYGVQD (reference sequence). The CDR3 runs to 13 residues. V dropped 6 bases and J dropped 4 bases, with 11 bases sitting between them. The CDR3: CASRSSGSDTQYF. The CDR3 bases are TGCGCCAGCAGAAGTTCAGGGTCAGATACGCAGTATTTT.

CDR3 region: CASSVNINGYTF. The CDR3 region has the DNA TGTGCCAGCAGCGTAAATATAAATGGCTACACCTTC. This chain uses TRBV9 with TRBJ1-2; D ambiguous. The ends were cut back, 1 base at V and 6 bases at J, with 7 bases in the middle. This CDR3 is built from 12 residues. CDR1 and CDR2 from the germline V gene are SGDLS and YYNGEE.

The chain recombines TRBV18 with TRBJ2-3; unclear D gene. The CDR3 length is 15 residues. In germline, CDR1 is KGHSH, CDR2 LQKENI. The V gene lost 5 bases and the J gene lost 2 bases, with 14 bases spanning the gap. This chain's CDR3 is CASSDDPGPTDTQYF. CDR3 DNA sequence: TGTGCCAGCTCAGACGACCCCGGGCCCACAGATACGCAGTATTTT.

The table lists this clone with many counts. This chain's CDR3 is CASSLPGTGELKLFF. The CDR3 DNA sequence: TGTGCCAGCAGCTTACCCGGGACAGGGGAGTTGAAACTGTTTTTT. V and J are TRBV7-8 and TRBJ1-4; 10 bases map to TRBD1. CDR1 SGHVS and CDR2 FQNEAQ come from the germline V gene. After removal of 2 bases from V and 11 bases from J, the junction contained 8 bases not matched to a gene. This CDR3 is 15 amino acids long.

This clone was counted only a few times. The CDR3 loop is CASSLRQGDTEAFF. CDR3 bases: TGCGCCAGCAGCTTGCGCCAGGGCGACACTGAAGCTTTCTTT. V is TRBV5-1 and J is TRBJ1-1, with a weak D call TRBD1 (5 bases). CDR1 is SGHRS and CDR2 is YFSETQ in the germline V gene. V lost 1 base to trimming and J lost 3 bases, with 10 bases between them. There are 14 residues in the CDR3.

The chain carries TRBV9 and TRBJ2-3; tentatively, D is TRBD1 (5 bases). Trimming pared 3 bases from V and 5 bases from J, leaving 10 bases between. Germline loops: CDR1 SGDLS, CDR2 YYNGEE. The CDR3 length is 13 residues. The CDR3 DNA reads as TGTGCCAGCAGCGCAGGGCGTGAAGATACGCAGTATTTT. Its protein product is CASSAGREDTQYF.

V usage is TRBV28 and J usage is TRBJ2-2; D gene unclear. The V end lost 4 bases, the J end lost 7 bases, and 4 bases lay between the germline ends. The germline V gene has CDR1 MDHEN and CDR2 SYDVKM. The CDR3 loop spans 11 amino acids. CDR3 in amino acids: CASSSRGELFF. The CDR3 DNA follows: TGTGCCAGCAGTTCTCGCGGGGAGCTGTTTTTT.

The sample holds one count of this clone. CDR3: CASLLGETQYF. The CDR3 DNA follows: TGTGCCAGCCTACTGGGGGAGACCCAGTACTTC. The chain uses TRBV2 and TRBJ2-5; D uncertain. The germline CDR1 and CDR2 sequences are SNHLY and FYNNEI. This CDR3 is 11 amino acids long. V was clipped by 8 bases and J by 5 bases, with 9 bases between them. The full variable domain, its missing parts supplied by reference TRBV2 and TRBJ2-5, is EPEVTQTPSHQVTQMGQEVILRCVPISNHLYFYWYRQILGQKVEFLVSFYNNEISEKSEIFDDQFSVERPDGSNFTLKIRSTKLEDSAMYFCASLLGETQYFGPGTRLLVL.

This chain uses TRBV11-3 with TRBJ1-1; D call uncertain. Per germline, CDR1 SGHNT and CDR2 YENEEA. This CDR3 spans 13 amino acids. The V end was cut by 1 base, the J end by 1 base, with 4 bases between. CDR3 sequence (DNA): TGTGCCAGCAGCTTAGGAACGAACACTGAAGCTTTCTTT. Encoded protein: CASSLGTNTEAFF.

The genes are TRBV30 and TRBJ1-3; D gene ambiguous. The germline V gene has CDR1 GTSNPN and CDR2 SVGIG (reference sequence). The CDR3 is made up of 14 amino acids. With 1 base removed from V and 0 bases from J, the gap between germline ends came to 7 bases. In nucleotides, the CDR3 is TGTGCCTGGAGTGGGGAGAGCTCTGGAAACACCATATATTTT. Translated, it gives CAWSGESSGNTIYF.

The rearrangement joins TRBV7-3 to TRBJ2-2, with D possibly being TRBD1 (6 bases). V lost 6 bases to trimming and J lost 2 bases, with 10 bases between them. The germline V gene has CDR1 SGHTA and CDR2 FQGTGA. This CDR3 is 14 amino acids long. CDR3 bases: TGTGCCAGCAGAGAGGGGGAAAACACCGGGGAGCTGTTTTTT. Protein product: CASREGENTGELFF.

CDR3 sequence (DNA): TGTGCCAGCAGCCCCTGGACGGGACTACGGGAGACCCAGTACTTC. This codes for CASSPWTGLRETQYF. The chain is built from TRBV7-2 and TRBJ2-5; TRBD2 matches 7 bases. The V and J ends lost 5 bases and 5 bases, in that order; junction bases with no gene match: 11. In germline, CDR1 is SGHTA, CDR2 FQGNSA. The length of the CDR3 is 15 residues.

V is TRBV14 and J is TRBJ2-1; D is uncertain. Germline lookup yields CDR1 SGHDN and CDR2 FVKESK. Trimming took off 2 bases at V and 6 bases at J, with 11 bases between the two ends. There are 14 residues in the CDR3. The CDR3, as DNA: TGTGCCAGCAGCCAAATCGGCTTGGGCAATGAGCAGTTCTTC. The encoded protein is CASSQIGLGNEQFF.

V is TRBV4-2 and J is TRBJ1-4; TRBD1 aligns across 8 bases. Losses at the gene ends were 1 base for V and 4 bases for J; bases not matched to a gene: 11. CDR1 is LGHNA, CDR2 YNFKEQ, per germline. The CDR3 has 18 amino acids. CDR3 protein: CASSQGTGRSGDNEKLFF. In DNA, the CDR3 is TGTGCCAGCAGCCAAGGGACAGGGAGGTCGGGGGATAATGAAAAACTGTTTTTT.

The genes are TRBV7-8 and TRBJ2-7; D perhaps matches TRBD2 (7 bases). Trimming shortened V by 2 bases and J by 2 bases, and 13 bases separated the two germline ends. Germline assignment: CDR1 SGHVS and CDR2 FQNEAQ. The length of the CDR3 is 15 residues. The CDR3, as DNA: TGTGCCAGCAGCTTAACGGCGGGGGCTACCTACGAGCAGTACTTC. As protein: CASSLTAGATYEQYF.

This clone is a singleton in its sample. The rearrangement joins TRBV5-5 to TRBJ2-7; D perhaps matches TRBD2 (5 bases). The length of the CDR3 is 15 residues. V lost 0 bases and J lost 0, with 10 bases in between. CDR1 and CDR2 from the germline V gene are SGHKS and YYEKEE (reference sequence). The CDR3 DNA sequence: TGTGCCAGCAGCTTGGCCGGGGTTAGCTCCTACGAGCAGTACTTC. Translated, it gives CASSLAGVSSYEQYF.

The rearrangement links TRBV30 to TRBJ1-2; no firm D call. V was shortened by 1 base and J by 3 bases, with 9 bases between the two germline ends. There are 13 residues in the CDR3. Per germline, CDR1 GTSNPN and CDR2 SVGIG (reference sequence). The CDR3 sequence is CAWSAGRDYGYTF. As DNA, the CDR3 is TGTGCCTGGAGTGCCGGAAGGGACTATGGCTACACCTTC.

This chain connects TRBV20-1 to TRBJ2-3; D might be TRBD2 (5 bases). Germline V gene lookup returns CDR1 DFQATT and CDR2 SNEGSKA (reference sequence). This CDR3 is 11 amino acids long. V gave up 8 bases and J gave up 3 bases, with 9 bases separating them. In nucleotides, the CDR3 is TGCAGTTCGGACTTTACAGATACGCAGTATTTT. Protein sequence: CSSDFTDTQYF.